This T cell receptor (beta chain) stems from a study of shared clonotypes between healthy human individuals. In the study overall: There were three CD4 naive, three CD4 memory, two CD8 naive and one CD8 memory plates per donor.

Data came from immunoSEQ multiplex PCR; TCRdb stores just in-frame clones and leaves some out. The top ten clones hold about 0.4% of a sample with roughly 1,500,000 clones, approximately 98% of them seen once. The sequenced sample was naive CD4+ T cells sorted from blood. Sample subset: CD45RA+ positively selected. This clonotype was obtained from a man aged 25-45 years in good health.

CDR3: CSAPGQGVNEQFF. The CDR3 nucleotides are TGCAGCGCTCCGGGACAGGGCGTGAATGAGCAGTTCTTC. V usage is TRBV29-1 and J usage is TRBJ2-1, with 9 nucleotides matching TRBD1. Germline lookup yields CDR1 SQVTM and CDR2 ANQGSEA. The CDR3 runs 13 residues. The ends lost 7 bases at V and 7 bases at J; junction bases unmatched: 8.